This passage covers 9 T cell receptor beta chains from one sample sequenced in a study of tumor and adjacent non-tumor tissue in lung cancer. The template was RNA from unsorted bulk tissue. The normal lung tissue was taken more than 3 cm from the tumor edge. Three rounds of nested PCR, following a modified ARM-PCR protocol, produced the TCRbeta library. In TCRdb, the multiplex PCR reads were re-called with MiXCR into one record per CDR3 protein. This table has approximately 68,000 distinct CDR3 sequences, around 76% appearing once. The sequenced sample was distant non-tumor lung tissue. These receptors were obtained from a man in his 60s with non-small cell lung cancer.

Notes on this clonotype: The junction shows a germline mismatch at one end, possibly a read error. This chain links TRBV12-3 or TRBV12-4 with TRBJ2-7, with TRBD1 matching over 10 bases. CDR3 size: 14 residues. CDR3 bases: TGTGCCAGCAGACCCGGGACAGGGGCTCTCGAGCAGTACTTT. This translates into CASRPGTGALEQYF.

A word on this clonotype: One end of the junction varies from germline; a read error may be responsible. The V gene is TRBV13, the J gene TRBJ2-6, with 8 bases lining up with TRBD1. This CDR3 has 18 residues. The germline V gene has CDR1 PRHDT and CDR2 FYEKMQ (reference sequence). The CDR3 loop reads CASSIRQGSGSGANVMTF. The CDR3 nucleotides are TGTGCCAGCAGTATACGACAGGGGTCGGGCTCTGGGGCCAACGTCATGACTTTC. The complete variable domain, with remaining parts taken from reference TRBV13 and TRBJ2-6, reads AAGVIQSPRHLIKEKRETATLKCYPIPRHDTVYWYQQGPGQDPQFLISFYEKMQSDKGSIPDRFSAQQFSDYHSELNMSSLELGDSALYFCASSIRQGSGSGANVMTFGAGSRLTVL.

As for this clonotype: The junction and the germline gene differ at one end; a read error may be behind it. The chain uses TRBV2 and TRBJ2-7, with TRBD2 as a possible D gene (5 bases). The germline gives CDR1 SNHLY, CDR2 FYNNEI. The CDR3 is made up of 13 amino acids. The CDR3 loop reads CVSSEGPSYEQYF. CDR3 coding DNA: TGTGTCAGCAGTGAGGGTCCTAGCTACGAGCAGTACTTC.

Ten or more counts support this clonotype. As DNA, the CDR3 is TGCAGCGCCCCGCCCGTTGGGGCAAACACTGAAGCTTTCTTT. This sequence encodes CSAPPVGANTEAFF. The chain combines TRBV29-1 with TRBJ1-1; possibly TRBD1 for D (5 bases). Per germline, CDR1 SQVTM and CDR2 ANQGSEA. This CDR3 is 14 amino acids long. V was pared by 7 bases and J by 2 bases, with 17 bases between.

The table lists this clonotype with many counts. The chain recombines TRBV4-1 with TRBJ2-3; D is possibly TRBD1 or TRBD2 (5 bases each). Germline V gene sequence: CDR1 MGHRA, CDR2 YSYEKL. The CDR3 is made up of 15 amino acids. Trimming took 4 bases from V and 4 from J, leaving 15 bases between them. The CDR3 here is CASSPSGQRADTQYF. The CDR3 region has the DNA TGCGCCAGCAGCCCGTCGGGGCAGAGGGCAGATACGCAGTATTTT.

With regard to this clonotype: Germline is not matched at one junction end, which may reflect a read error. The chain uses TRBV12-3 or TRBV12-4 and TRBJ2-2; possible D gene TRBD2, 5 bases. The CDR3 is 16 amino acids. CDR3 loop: CASSLGGGRDIGEPFF. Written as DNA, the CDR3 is TGTGCCAGCAGTTTAGGAGGAGGCCGAGACATCGGGGAGCCGTTTTTT.

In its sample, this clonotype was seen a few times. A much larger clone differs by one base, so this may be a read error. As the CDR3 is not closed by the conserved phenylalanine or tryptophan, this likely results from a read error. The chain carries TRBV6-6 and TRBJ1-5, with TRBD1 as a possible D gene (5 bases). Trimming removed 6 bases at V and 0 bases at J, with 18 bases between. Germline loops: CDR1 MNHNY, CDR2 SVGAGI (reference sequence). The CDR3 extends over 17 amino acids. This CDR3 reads CASRDRGVVYSNQPQHS. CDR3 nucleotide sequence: TGTGCCAGCAGGGACCGGGGCGTCGTTTATAGCAATCAGCCCCAGCATTCT.

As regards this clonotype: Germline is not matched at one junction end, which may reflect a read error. The CDR3 loop reads CTSSYPGTGDYGYSF. CDR3 bases: TGTACCAGCAGTTACCCCGGGACAGGGGACTATGGCTACTCCTTC. The chain is built from TRBV6-2 or TRBV6-3 and TRBJ1-2; TRBD1 matches 10 bases. Looked up from germline, CDR1 is MNHEY and CDR2 is SVGEGT. CDR3 size: 15 residues.

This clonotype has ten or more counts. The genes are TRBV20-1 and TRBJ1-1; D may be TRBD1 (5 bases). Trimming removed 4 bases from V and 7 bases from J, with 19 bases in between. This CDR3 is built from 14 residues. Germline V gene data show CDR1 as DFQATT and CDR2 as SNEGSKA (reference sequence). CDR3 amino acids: CSAKYGGGVGEAFF. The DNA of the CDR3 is TGCAGTGCTAAGTACGGGGGAGGGGTAGGTGAAGCTTTCTTT.